These T cell receptor beta chains were read from a single sample in a study of beta chain features in type 1 diabetes. Data came from immunoSEQ multiplex PCR; TCRdb stores just in-frame clones and leaves some out. The sample has about 260,000 clones; around 65% are singletons. The sequenced sample consisted of naive CD4+ T cells from blood. The receptors come from a man aged 25-45 years in good health. CDR3s include the opening cysteine and the closing phenylalanine or tryptophan. Fields, in order: J gene, V gene, CDR3 length, CDR3 protein.

TRBJ2-7 TRBV9 14 CASSVSPLKYEQYF
TRBJ2-1 TRBV10-3 13 CAISDQLNNEQFF
TRBJ1-5 TRBV29-1 14 CSVRDRAKGEPQHF
TRBJ2-1 TRBV7-2 15 CASSLGFIRAGEQFF
TRBJ2-7 TRBV9 15 CASSVGRDPPYEQYF
TRBJ2-6 TRBV2 15 CASRDRSSGANVLTF
TRBJ1-6 TRBV9 13 CASSGQGDSPLHF
TRBJ1-3 TRBV30 15 CAWSVRSRLGNTIYF
TRBJ2-3 TRBV29-1 14 CSPRLAGVEDTQYF
TRBJ2-7 TRBV19 13 CATRAQANYEQYF
TRBJ2-1 TRBV7-2 15 CASSLGPASYNEQFF
TRBJ2-1 TRBV30 14 CAWSVRREGNEQFF
TRBJ1-2 TRBV7-9 15 CASSLLRDREYGYTF
TRBJ1-1 TRBV15 16 CATRRSFGVLNTEAFF
TRBJ2-3 TRBV6-6 15 CASIRTVDSTDTQYF
TRBJ2-1 TRBV2 16 CASRTAGTGAHNEQFF
TRBJ2-7 TRBV7-6 15 CASSLARAPSYEQYF
TRBJ2-4 TRBV29-1 14 CSVVGASGGNIQYF
TRBJ1-2 TRBV29-1 13 CSVVGGPNYGYTF
TRBJ2-5 TRBV27 15 CASSPIDRVQETQYF
TRBJ1-2 TRBV30 11 CAWTLLGGYTF
TRBJ2-1 TRBV30 13 CAWSVDSYNEQFF
TRBJ2-5 TRBV2 13 CASSPGQGQTQYF
TRBJ2-3 TRBV7-2 16 CASSRYQGGDTDTQYF